Presented here are 21 T cell receptor beta chains from one specimen sequenced in a study of blood T cell repertoires in COVID-19. Profiling relied on immunoSEQ multiplex PCR, and the TCRdb table lists in-frame clones only, not all of them. Of some 120,000 clones in the sample, roughly 88% were seen once. The sample consisted of peripheral blood. The receptors were sampled from a middle-aged man with acute or convalescent COVID-19.

This clone was seen just once. J is TRBJ1-4 and V is TRBV7-9; unclear D gene. This CDR3 comprises 13 residues. Germline assignment: CDR1 SEHNR and CDR2 FQNEAQ (reference sequence). Trimming took off 7 bases at V and 4 bases at J, with 10 bases between the two ends. CDR3 sequence (DNA): TGTGCCAGCAACCCGGGAAGTAATGAAAAACTGTTTTTT. Translating it yields CASNPGSNEKLFF.

The V gene is TRBV7-9, the J gene TRBJ1-4; a possible D gene is TRBD1 (5 bases). The CDR3 runs 12 residues. Trimming removed 3 bases at V and 12 bases at J, with 11 bases between. CDR1 is SEHNR and CDR2 is FQNEAQ in the germline V gene (reference sequence). The DNA of the CDR3 is TGTGCCAGCAGCTTGATGTGGGGGGAACTGTTTTTT. It translates to CASSLMWGELFF.

V and J are TRBV18 and TRBJ2-1; the D gene is possibly TRBD1 (7 bases). The V end was cut by 8 bases, the J end by 7 bases, with 18 bases between. The CDR3 totals 14 residues. Germline V gives CDR1 KGHSH, CDR2 LQKENI. CDR3 protein: CASGRRAGGNEQFF. CDR3 coding DNA: TGTGCCAGCGGAAGGCGGGCAGGGGGGAATGAGCAGTTCTTC.

This rearrangement joins TRBV7-9 to TRBJ2-1; TRBD2 matches at 7 bases. The CDR3 spans 13 residues. V gave up 5 bases and J gave up 7 bases; unmatched junction bases: 5. Per the germline V gene, CDR1 is SEHNR and CDR2 is FQNEAQ (reference sequence). CDR3 sequence reads: CASSLSGVNEQFF. The CDR3 DNA follows: TGTGCCAGCAGCCTAAGCGGGGTTAATGAGCAGTTCTTC. Combining the CDR3 with reference TRBV7-9 and TRBJ2-1 gives the whole variable domain DTGVSQNPRHKITKRGQNVTFRCDPISEHNRLYWYRQTLGQGPEFLTYFQNEAQLEKSRLLSDRFSAERPKGSFSTLEIQRTEQGDSAMYLCASSLSGVNEQFFGPGTRLTVL.

The chain links TRBV24-1 to TRBJ1-5; D is perhaps TRBD1 (6 bases). The CDR3 contains 15 residues. Germline lookup yields CDR1 KGHDR and CDR2 SFDVKD. Trimming removed 4 bases from V and 1 base from J, with 10 bases in between. CDR3 residues: CATSESGASNQPQHF. CDR3 bases: TGTGCCACCAGTGAGTCAGGGGCGAGCAATCAGCCCCAGCATTTT.

This clone was counted once. The CDR3: CATGTSGIIEQYF. The CDR3 DNA reads TGTGCCACAGGGACTAGCGGGATAATCGAGCAGTACTTC. The rearrangement links TRBV6-5 to TRBJ2-7, with 13 bases lining up with TRBD2. Losses at the gene ends were 10 bases for V and 6 bases for J; bases not matched to a gene: 6. The CDR3 sequence is 13 residues long. Germline CDR1 is MNHEY and CDR2 is SVGAGI.

This chain connects TRBV7-2 to TRBJ2-7, with D unclear. Germline lookup yields CDR1 SGHTA and CDR2 FQGNSA. Trimming shortened V by 6 bases and J by 0 bases, and 12 bases separated the two germline ends. The CDR3 is 14 residues long. The CDR3 sequence: CASSPYYSSYEQYF. The DNA of the CDR3 is TGTGCCAGCAGTCCGTATTACAGCTCCTACGAGCAGTACTTC.

The chain combines TRBV5-1 with TRBJ1-3; D is unclear. Germline CDR1 and CDR2: SGHRS and YFSETQ. Trimming stripped 2 bases from V and 3 bases from J, with 9 bases between. The CDR3 sequence is 14 residues long. The CDR3 DNA reads as TGCGCCAGCAGCTTATCAGAAAATGGAAACACCATATATTTT. Translated, it gives CASSLSENGNTIYF.

This chain links TRBV10-3 with TRBJ1-5; D remains unclear. Germline loops: CDR1 ENHRY, CDR2 SYGVKD. The length of the CDR3 is 13 residues. Trimming took 2 bases from V and 7 from J, leaving 9 bases between them. CDR3: CAISEGGAQPQHF. CDR3 DNA: TGTGCCATCAGTGAGGGCGGTGCGCAGCCCCAGCATTTT.

The genes are TRBV7-9 and TRBJ1-2; D may be TRBD1 (6 bases). The CDR3 runs to 12 residues. V dropped 5 bases and J dropped 8 bases, with 12 bases sitting between them. The germline V gene has CDR1 SEHNR and CDR2 FQNEAQ (reference sequence). The CDR3, as DNA: TGTGCCAGCAGCCCGAAAACAGGGGGCTACACCTTC. It codes for CASSPKTGGYTF.

This clone appeared a few times. This sequence joins TRBV5-4 and TRBJ2-7; no definite D call. V lost 2 bases and J 6 bases, leaving 12 bases between the germline ends. CDR1 and CDR2 from the germline V gene are SGHNT and YYREEE (reference sequence). The CDR3 covers 13 residues. CDR3: CASSFGVVSEQYF. The CDR3 DNA follows: TGTGCCAGCAGCTTCGGTGTAGTTTCCGAGCAGTACTTC.

The rearrangement joins TRBV6-5 to TRBJ2-7, with 7 positions matching TRBD1. This CDR3 contains 14 residues. V lost 7 bases to trimming and J lost 3 bases; unmatched junction nucleotides: 9. The V gene's germline CDR1 is MNHEY and CDR2 SVGAGI. CDR3 bases: TGTGCCAGCACCCGGGACAGATCCCTCTACGAGCAGTACTTC. It yields the protein CASTRDRSLYEQYF.

The chain employs TRBV19 and TRBJ2-7, with D perhaps TRBD1 (5 bases). CDR3 length: 14 residues. Germline V lookup: CDR1 LNHDA, CDR2 SQIVND (reference sequence). Trimming removed 4 bases from V and 0 bases from J, with 10 bases in between. CDR3 nucleotide sequence: TGTGCCAGTAGTAGGACAAGGTTCTCCTACGAGCAGTACTTC. This codes for CASSRTRFSYEQYF.

This chain connects TRBV11-2 to TRBJ2-1, with 7 bases identical to TRBD2. Germline assignment: CDR1 SGHAT and CDR2 FQNNGV. The trim removed 4 bases at V and 4 bases at J, leaving 4 bases unmatched. This CDR3 spans 14 amino acids. The CDR3 is CASSSTGGYNEQFF. CDR3 sequence (DNA): TGTGCCAGCAGCTCAACGGGGGGATACAATGAGCAGTTCTTC.

This chain joins TRBV2 and TRBJ1-1; 8 nucleotides align to TRBD1. The germline V gene encodes CDR1 SNHLY and CDR2 FYNNEI. The CDR3 has 14 residues. J gave up 1 base and V 6 bases, and 4 bases lay outside the gene matches. CDR3 loop: CASRAGTGNTEAFF. DNA of the CDR3: TGTGCCAGCAGGGCCGGGACAGGGAACACTGAAGCTTTCTTT.

This chain uses TRBV4-1 with TRBJ1-2; maybe TRBD1 (5 bases). V was cut by 1 base and J by 3 bases, with 21 bases left in between. The CDR3 runs to 18 residues. The germline V gene has CDR1 MGHRA and CDR2 YSYEKL. The CDR3 is CASSQGGGTGLGHYGYTF. In nucleotides, the CDR3 is TGCGCCAGCAGCCAAGGTGGTGGGACGGGACTTGGCCACTATGGCTACACCTTC.

The chain carries TRBV24-1 and TRBJ2-1; 8 nucleotides agree with TRBD1. This CDR3 contains 16 residues. The germline gives CDR1 KGHDR, CDR2 SFDVKD. J was trimmed by 6 bases and V by 4 bases; bases with no gene match: 10. CDR3 bases: TGTGCCACCAGTGACCCCGGACAGGGCCAGGTCAATGAGCAGTTCTTC. It is translated as CATSDPGQGQVNEQFF.

The chain employs TRBV30 and TRBJ2-1; D remains ambiguous. Germline loops: CDR1 GTSNPN, CDR2 SVGIG (reference sequence). CDR3 length: 13 amino acids. Trimming shortened V by 3 bases and J by 1 base, and 7 bases separated the two germline ends. The CDR3, as DNA: TGTGCCTGGAGCCGCACATCCTACAATGAGCAGTTCTTC. Translation: CAWSRTSYNEQFF. Full variable domain (outside the CDR3, taken from reference TRBV30 and TRBJ2-1): SQTIHQWPATLVQPVGSPLSLECTVEGTSNPNLYWYRQAAGRGLQLLFYSVGIGQISSEVPQNLSASRPQDRQFILSSKKLLLSDSGFYLCAWSRTSYNEQFFGPGTRLTVL.

The chain couples TRBV28 to TRBJ1-3, with a tentative D call TRBD1 (6 bases). The CDR3 is 16 residues long. Germline V CDR1 and CDR2: MDHEN, SYDVKM. V shed 1 base and J shed 2 bases, with 12 bases lying between them. This CDR3 reads CASSLFTGRPGNTIYF. The CDR3 nucleotides are TGTGCCAGCAGTTTATTTACAGGGCGACCTGGAAACACCATATATTTT.

This chain uses TRBV30 with TRBJ1-1; D perhaps matches TRBD1 (6 bases). The V gene's germline CDR1 is GTSNPN and CDR2 SVGIG (reference sequence). This CDR3 contains 13 residues. Trimming left V 3 bases short and J 1 base short, with 9 bases between. CDR3 nucleotides: TGTGCCTGGAGGAAACAGGGGAACACTGAAGCTTTCTTT. This gives the protein CAWRKQGNTEAFF.

DNA of the CDR3: TGTGCCATCAGGGAGGGGGAGGGTCAGCCCCAGCATTTT. Encoded protein: CAIREGEGQPQHF. The chain is built from TRBV10-3 and TRBJ1-5; D is perhaps TRBD1 (6 bases). V lost 6 bases and J 6 bases, leaving 12 bases between the germline ends. The V gene's germline CDR1 is ENHRY and CDR2 SYGVKD. CDR3 length equals 13 residues.